This T cell receptor (beta chain) stems from a study of blood T cell repertoires in COVID-19. Original processing notes: Cell counts per sample came from amplifying reference gene primers. Assay used: immunoSEQ multiplex PCR; TCRdb lists only in-frame clones, some missing. Clonal size and the V and J genes are those of that table, whereas D and trimming came from the DNA. The sample holds 200,000 to 250,000 clones, roughly 80% seen once. With 3 bases clipped from V and 2 bases from J, the junction kept 8 bases outside the gene matches. Germline V lookup: CDR1 KGHSH, CDR2 LQKENI. This CDR3 comprises 16 residues.

This receptor was identified in a woman aged 45-65 years with acute or convalescent COVID-19. The chain has TRBV18 and TRBJ2-5; 8 bases align to TRBD1. The sequencing sample was made of peripheral blood. DNA of the CDR3: TGTGCCAGCTCACCGTCGGACAGGGATGGGCAAGAGACCCAGTACTTC. It codes for CASSPSDRDGQETQYF.